This T cell receptor (beta chain) originates from a study of T cells in Graves' hyperthyroidism and ophthalmopathy. Looking at the study overall: Sampling of peripheral blood happened at initial diagnosis, prior to any treatment. General study results and limits: A 13 V-J model separated ophthalmopathy from stable hyperthyroidism. Appearing also in blood were most of the thyroid clonotypes expanded above 0.001.

V dropped 5 bases and J dropped 1 base, with 12 bases sitting between them. Germline CDR1 is MNHEY and CDR2 is SMNVEV (reference sequence). This CDR3 is built from 16 residues. Template material for amplifying TCR beta CDR3 regions consisted of RNA transcripts. During a first-round RT-PCR of the TCR CDR3, the HTBI primer set was used. TCRdb analysed the multiplex PCR reads with MiXCR anew, one entry per CDR3 protein. The profile covers about 610,000 distinct CDR3 sequences, with about 16% appearing a single time and 2.5% to 4% taken by the ten largest. This clonotype was picked up a small number of times. Its antigen is not known.

This chain links TRBV27 with TRBJ2-6, with D maybe TRBD1 (6 bases). This clonotype was obtained from a middle-aged woman with Graves' ophthalmopathy. The sequenced sample was blood. CDR3 in DNA: TGTGCCAGCAGTCCCTACAGGGCATCTGGGGCCAACGTCCTGACTTTC. Residues: CASSPYRASGANVLTF.